These 14 T cell receptor beta chains were sequenced from one sample in a study of T-cell memory formation after mild COVID-19. From the 5' RACE reads, TCRdb called clonotypes with MiXCR, one entry per CDR3 protein. The repertoire holds about 180,000 distinct CDR3 sequences, 16% seen once, with under 2.5% in the top ten. Sequencing was performed on PBMCs or a T cell subset sorted from them (not recorded which). The receptors were sampled from an adult woman who had mild COVID-19 (a few samples of this study predate the infection). Cell type and time point are not known.

This chain uses TRBV12-5 with TRBJ1-1; tentative D call: TRBD1 (6 bases). CDR1 and CDR2 from the germline V gene are LGHNT and FRNRAP. V gave up 7 bases and J gave up 4 bases, with 25 bases separating them. CDR3 length: 17 residues. The CDR3 DNA follows: TGTGCTAGTGCCCCAGATTTATTTTCAGGGGACGGCACTGAAGCTTTCTTT. Its protein product is CASAPDLFSGDGTEAFF.

CDR3 DNA sequence: TGCGCCAGCAGCCAGCCGACCAGGGAGACCCAGTACTTC. Amino acid sequence: CASSQPTRETQYF. This chain joins TRBV4-1 and TRBJ2-5, with D unclear. Looked up from germline, CDR1 is MGHRA and CDR2 is YSYEKL. Trimming removed 3 bases at V and 5 bases at J, with 10 bases between. This CDR3 is 13 amino acids long.

This clonotype was counted between two and nine times. J is TRBJ2-1 and V is TRBV6-2 or TRBV6-3, with TRBD2 matching 11 bases. Germline values: CDR1 MNHEY, CDR2 SVGEGT. CDR3 length equals 16 residues. V gave up 6 bases and J gave up 7 bases; unmatched junction bases: 11. CDR3 loop: CASSPPTSGRKNEQFF. As DNA, the CDR3 is TGTGCCAGCAGCCCGCCCACTAGCGGGAGAAAGAATGAGCAGTTCTTC.

Points on this clonotype: The germline gene is not matched at one end of the junction; a read error may be the cause. The CDR3 sequence is CASGGVSAGNTIYF. Here the CDR3 DNA reads TGTGCCAGCGGGGGGGTGTCCGCTGGGAACACCATATATTTT. This chain joins TRBV12-3 or TRBV12-4 and TRBJ1-3, with D possibly TRBD1 on 5 matching bases. The CDR3 contains 14 residues.

This clonotype was counted only a few times. The CDR3 region is CSVADGGVRQPQHF. DNA for the CDR3: TGCAGCGTTGCTGATGGGGGAGTTCGTCAGCCCCAGCATTTT. The rearrangement joins TRBV29-1 to TRBJ1-5, with a possible D match to TRBD1 (5 bases). With 4 bases removed from V and 6 bases from J, the gap between germline ends came to 16 bases. Germline CDR1 and CDR2: SQVTM and ANQGSEA. The CDR3 covers 14 residues. Together with reference TRBV29-1 and TRBJ1-5, the CDR3 gives the full variable domain: SAVISQKPSRDICQRGTSLTIQCQVDSQVTMMFWYRQQPGQSLTLIATANQGSEATYESGFVIDKFPISRPNLTFSTLTVSNMSPEDSSIYLCSVADGGVRQPQHFGDGTRLSIL.

This clonotype was detected once. This sequence joins TRBV5-6 and TRBJ2-7; D is possibly TRBD2 (5 bases). Germline V gene sequence: CDR1 SGHDT, CDR2 YYEEEE. The CDR3 has 13 amino acids. Trimming stripped 7 bases from V and 2 bases from J, with 13 bases between. The CDR3 nucleotides are TGTGCCAGCTTGAGGTTCGGGGCCTACGAGCAGTACTTC. It specifies CASLRFGAYEQYF.

By share, this clonotype ranks as medium-sized (0.01 to 0.1%). In DNA, the CDR3 is TGTGCCAGCACCCCTGTTCAGGGGGGGCTGGTCGGGGAGCTGTTTTTT. It translates to CASTPVQGGLVGELFF. This chain joins TRBV9 and TRBJ2-2; D is tentatively TRBD1 or TRBD2 (7 bases each). The V end was cut by 6 bases, the J end by 7 bases, with 22 bases between. Germline V gives CDR1 SGDLS, CDR2 YYNGEE. The length of the CDR3 is 16 residues.

This clonotype was seen a few times. The chain employs TRBV7-3 and TRBJ2-7, with a possible D match to TRBD2 (5 bases). The CDR3 is made up of 13 amino acids. The ends were cut back, 0 bases at V and 7 bases at J, with 10 bases in the middle. The germline CDR1 and CDR2 sequences are SGHTA and FQGTGA. The CDR3 sequence: CASSLTREGEQYF. CDR3 DNA sequence: TGTGCCAGCAGCTTAACCCGGGAAGGGGAGCAGTACTTC.

This clonotype was observed a few times. This sequence joins TRBV11-3 and TRBJ2-3; 8 bases are shared with TRBD2. This CDR3 is 15 amino acids long. Trimming at V came to 4 bases and at J to 3 bases, leaving 6 bases not matched to a gene. The germline V gene has CDR1 SGHNT and CDR2 YENEEA. The CDR3: CASSYREGPTDTQYF. The CDR3, as DNA: TGTGCCAGCAGCTATCGGGAGGGCCCTACAGATACGCAGTATTTT.

The rearrangement uses TRBV28 and TRBJ2-7, with D possibly being TRBD2 (6 bases). Trimming took 8 bases from V and 1 from J, leaving 15 bases between them. There are 14 residues in the CDR3. Germline-derived CDR1 and CDR2 are MDHEN and SYDVKM. The CDR3 sequence: CASLVAEGSYEQYF. CDR3 bases: TGTGCCAGCTTAGTTGCGGAGGGGTCCTACGAGCAGTACTTC.

This clonotype was counted a few times. The chain joins TRBV5-1 to TRBJ1-1; D is perhaps TRBD1 (6 bases). From germline, CDR1 is SGHRS and CDR2 YFSETQ. The V end lost 7 bases, the J end lost 7 bases, and 23 bases lay between the germline ends. CDR3 size: 15 residues. CDR3 loop: CASRKGGMSSDEAFF. The CDR3 region has the DNA TGCGCCAGCCGTAAGGGGGGAATGAGCAGCGATGAAGCTTTCTTT.

The V gene is TRBV7-2, the J gene TRBJ2-7; the match to TRBD2 covers 8 bases. CDR3 size: 15 residues. Losses at the gene ends were 5 bases for V and 4 bases for J; bases not matched to a gene: 10. The germline CDR1 and CDR2 sequences are SGHTA and FQGNSA. In DNA, the CDR3 is TGTGCCAGCAGCCTACCCGGGACTAGTAGATACGAGCAGTACTTC. It yields the protein CASSLPGTSRYEQYF.

The genes are TRBV7-3 and TRBJ2-5, with 8 bases that match TRBD2. V was pared by 5 bases and J by 3 bases, with 5 bases of the junction left unmatched. CDR3 length: 14 amino acids. Germline V gives CDR1 SGHTA, CDR2 FQGTGA. The CDR3 reads CASSPAGGEETQYF. The CDR3 nucleotides read TGTGCCAGCAGCCCTGCCGGGGGGGAAGAGACCCAGTACTTC.

In this sample, this clonotype turned up many times. The CDR3 region has the DNA TGTGCCAGCAGCTTAGGAGCGTGGGAGACCCAGTACTTC. Its translation is CASSLGAWETQYF. The rearrangement links TRBV7-2 to TRBJ2-5, with unresolved D. This CDR3 is 13 amino acids long. The germline V gene has CDR1 SGHTA and CDR2 FQGNSA. The V and J ends lost 1 base and 5 bases respectively, with 8 bases between them.